This TCR beta chain was documented in a study of response to subunit inactivated influenza vaccine. Study results and caveats: Few additional T cells are recruited per seasonal influenza vaccination, authors suggested.

The table lists this clonotype with a few counts. Its cognate antigen is unknown. One entry per CDR3 protein results from TCRdb running MiXCR on the RT-PCR reads. The sample yields roughly 500,000 distinct CDR3 sequences, more than 15% seen once. This CDR3 spans 15 amino acids. Germline CDR1 SGHTA, CDR2 FQGNSA. Trimming removed 4 bases from V and 3 bases from J; junction bases left unmatched: 7. The genes are TRBV7-2 and TRBJ2-7, with 9 bases fitting TRBD2. Sequencing used CD4+ T cells sorted from PBMCs, obtained around 25 months after vaccination. The source is a man in his fifties or sixties who received an inactivated influenza vaccine. The CDR3 bases are TGTGCCAGCAGCTCGTCTAGCGGGATACACTACGAGCAGTACTTC. It translates to CASSSSSGIHYEQYF.